The source of this T cell receptor beta chain is a study of human T cells and chemical hapten exposure. TCRdb used MiXCR to reprocess the RACE reads, holding one entry per CDR3 protein. The sample consists of more than 85,000 distinct CDR3 sequences, 6.5% to 10% of them appearing once. As for time point: pre-sensitization, week 0. Treatment specified: therapeutic diphenylcyclopropenone sensitization with weekly scalp DPC. Extraction yielded total RNA from whole blood (unfractionated). The CDR3 sequence is 17 residues long. Overall study findings and caveats: The study found expanded TCRs formed significantly more large CDR3 similarity clusters than controls. Because they had alopecia, donors may respond immunologically unlike healthy people.

Concerning this clonotype: What it binds is unknown.

The sample consisted of whole blood, taken in connection with sensitization to the hapten diphenylcyclopropenone (DPC). The clonotype originates from a man aged 35 to 55 with alopecia areata. Some clones in this sample may be carry-over from other donors' samples. This sequence joins TRBV21-1 and TRBJ1-5; the table's TRBD1 call for D was not verified on the DNA. TRBV21-1 is marked as a pseudogene. The DNA for the CDR3 is TGTGCCAGCAGCAGGGGAGGAGGGGGGATGAGCAATCAGCCCCAGCATTTT. The encoded protein is CASSRGGGGMSNQPQHF.